This T cell receptor (beta chain) was retrieved from a study of blood T cell repertoires in COVID-19. Across the study: Both acute and convalescent COVID-19 samples were obtained from the United States, Italy and Spain. Sources were T cells, B-cell-depleted T cells, or PBMCs; the material itself was cDNA or gDNA.

In the study's own analysis: Scientists estimated how many nucleated cells there were by amplifying reference gene primers. Sequencing used immunoSEQ multiplex PCR; TCRdb keeps in-frame clones, though not all of them. V, J and clone size reflect that table, while D and trimming were determined from the DNA. Of 30,000 to 35,000 clones listed, roughly 90% are singletons. CDR1 and CDR2 (germline): MDHEN, SYDVKM. V shed 4 bases and J 6 bases; nucleotides not matched to a gene: 11. CDR3 length: 15 amino acids. The receptor's source is a human donor in a cohort sampled during active COVID-19. What was sequenced was peripheral blood. This chain connects TRBV28 to TRBJ2-7, with 8 bases aligning to TRBD1. The CDR3 DNA is TGTGCCAGCAGTTCCCCAGGGGGCTCTGACCGCGAGCAGTACTTC. Amino acids: CASSSPGGSDREQYF.